The 30 T cell receptor beta chains reported below all come from one sample, sequenced in a study of blood T cells in healthy people across ages (dated by TCRdb to between 2014 and 2017). The method was 5' RACE. These reads were obtained on an Illumina HiSeq 2500. A second PCR of roughly 6 to 12 cycles was run with a J-beta primer mix and a sample-barcoded 5' primer. TCRdb trimmed the raw reads at Q25, called clones with MiXCR and kept productive beta chains. Records with the same CDR3 protein are collapsed into one entry carrying the most frequent genes and DNA. Counted in this sample were about 1.6 million distinct CDR3 sequences; about 35% of them appeared once. The ten top clones hold around 11% of the sample. The sequencing sample was made of blood. These receptors were obtained from a woman in her twenties or thirties in good health.

The J gene is TRBJ2-5, the V gene TRBV24-1; D might be TRBD1 or TRBD2, each matching 6 bases. Trimming removed 3 bases at V and 2 bases at J, with 12 bases between. Germline CDR1 KGHDR, CDR2 SFDVKD. The CDR3 contains 15 residues. CDR3 residues: CATSDPRDIQETQYF. The CDR3 nucleotides read TGTGCCACCAGTGATCCGCGGGACATACAAGAGACCCAGTACTTC.

The table lists this clonotype with a few counts. The chain joins TRBV7-3 to TRBJ2-5, with 9 bases lining up with TRBD2. Germline values: CDR1 SGHTA, CDR2 FQGTGA. The CDR3 is 16 residues long. The trim removed 5 bases at V and 3 bases at J, leaving 10 bases unmatched. In nucleotides, the CDR3 is TGTGCCAGCAGCCCAATGGGGCTAGCGGGGAAAGAGACCCAGTACTTC. Encoded protein: CASSPMGLAGKETQYF. Combining the CDR3 with reference TRBV7-3 and TRBJ2-5 gives the whole variable domain GAGVSQTPSNKVTEKGKYVELRCDPISGHTALYWYRQSLGQGPEFLIYFQGTGAADDSGLPNDRFFAVRPEGSVSTLKIQRTERGDSAVYLCASSPMGLAGKETQYFGPGTRLLVL.

The chain joins TRBV6-6 to TRBJ1-1; D might be TRBD1 (5 bases). V shed 1 base and J shed 7 bases, with 10 bases lying between them. The CDR3 spans 13 residues. CDR1 MNHNY and CDR2 SVGAGI come from the germline V gene (reference sequence). The CDR3 is CASSYLGRVEAFF. In nucleotides, the CDR3 is TGTGCCAGCAGTTACTTAGGCAGGGTTGAAGCTTTCTTT.

This clonotype has a single count. The chain carries TRBV5-5 and TRBJ1-5; 8 nucleotides line up with TRBD1. In germline, CDR1 is SGHKS, CDR2 YYEKEE (reference sequence). The CDR3 loop spans 18 amino acids. Trimming took 0 bases from V and 7 from J; bases not matched to a gene: 15. The CDR3 sequence is CASSLVPSLDREGQPQHF. The CDR3 nucleotides read TGTGCCAGCAGCTTGGTTCCGTCCTTGGACAGGGAGGGACAGCCCCAGCATTTT.

The chain uses TRBV10-3 and TRBJ1-4; 9 positions agree with TRBD1. Trimming at V came to 6 bases and at J to 7 bases, leaving 6 bases not matched to a gene. The CDR3 is made up of 14 amino acids. The germline gives CDR1 ENHRY, CDR2 SYGVKD. The DNA for the CDR3 is TGTGCCATCAGCGACACAGGGGGCGTTGAAAAACTGTTTTTT. Its protein product is CAISDTGGVEKLFF.

This clonotype was found a few times. The CDR3 nucleotides read TGCAGTGCTCTAGACCCAAGCGGAGAGACCCAGTACTTC. Protein sequence: CSALDPSGETQYF. The V gene is TRBV20-1, the J gene TRBJ2-5; a possible D gene is TRBD2 (5 bases). Between the trimmed V and J ends, which lost 5 bases and 4 bases, there was a span of 14 bases. Germline V gene lookup returns CDR1 DFQATT and CDR2 SNEGSKA (reference sequence). The CDR3 covers 13 residues.

The rearrangement uses TRBV6-1 and TRBJ2-7, with 8 bases aligning to TRBD2. CDR3 length: 14 residues. Trimming at V came to 8 bases and at J to 2 bases, leaving 8 bases not matched to a gene. Germline CDR1 and CDR2: MNHNS and SASEGT. The CDR3 loop reads CASRKAREAYEQYF. CDR3 bases: TGTGCCAGCCGTAAAGCGCGGGAGGCCTACGAGCAGTACTTC.

This clonotype was picked up a small number of times. Since a much larger clone is just one base distant, this may be a read error. The chain has TRBV27 and TRBJ2-7; TRBD1 matches 10 bases. Germline CDR1 reads MNHEY; CDR2 reads SMNVEV (reference sequence). This CDR3 is built from 12 residues. With 10 bases clipped from V and 4 bases from J, the junction kept 4 bases outside the gene matches. The CDR3 DNA reads TGTGCCACCCGGACAGGGGGTTACGAGCAGTACTTC. Protein product: CATRTGGYEQYF.

A few counts support this clonotype. Just one base apart from a much larger clone, this may be a read error. The rearrangement joins TRBV9 to TRBJ2-5; 9 bases are a match to TRBD1. Germline trimming cut 4 bases from V and 4 bases from J; bases unmatched to any gene: 8. This CDR3 is 15 amino acids long. Germline V gene data show CDR1 as SGDLS and CDR2 as YYNGEE. The chain's CDR3 is CASSPRTGDPETQYF. CDR3 DNA sequence: TGTGCCAGCAGCCCCCGGACAGGGGACCCAGAGACCCAGTACTTC. The full variable domain, completed using reference TRBV9 and TRBJ2-5, is DSGVTQTPKHLITATGQRVTLRCSPRSGDLSVYWYQQSLDQGLQFLIQYYNGEERAKGNILERFSAQQFPDLHSELNLSSLELGDSALYFCASSPRTGDPETQYFGPGTRLLVL.

This clonotype was seen a single time. This sequence may be a read error, since a much larger clone differs from it by one base. The chain carries TRBV9 and TRBJ1-2; D gene uncertain. This CDR3 region has 13 residues. CDR1 is SGDLS and CDR2 is YYNGEE in the germline V gene. CDR3 DNA: TGTGCCAGCAGCGTCGGGTCCTACTATGACTACACCTTC. Translated, it gives CASSVGSYYDYTF.

DNA of the CDR3: TGTGCCAGCGGGGGGGCGACTAACTATGGCTACACCTTC. This encodes CASGGATNYGYTF. The chain couples TRBV6-1 to TRBJ1-2, with D possibly TRBD1 on 6 matching bases. This CDR3 is 13 amino acids long. V dropped 8 bases and J dropped 0 bases, with 10 bases sitting between them. Per germline, CDR1 MNHNS and CDR2 SASEGT.

This clonotype was detected only a few times. This chain links TRBV11-3 with TRBJ2-5, with 14 bases identical to TRBD2. CDR1 and CDR2 from the germline V gene are SGHNT and YENEEA. The CDR3 is 17 amino acids. Trimming cost V 1 base and J 5 bases; bases outside gene matches: 6. The CDR3: CASSLAKGLAGVETQYF. CDR3 in DNA: TGTGCCAGCAGCTTAGCCAAGGGACTAGCGGGAGTGGAGACCCAGTACTTC. The whole variable domain, filled in from reference TRBV11-3 and TRBJ2-5, reads EAGVVQSPRYKIIEKKQPVAFWCNPISGHNTLYWYLQNLGQGPELLIRYENEEAVDDSQLPKDRFSAERLKGVDSTLKIQPAELGDSAVYLCASSLAKGLAGVETQYFGPGTRLLVL.

The chain recombines TRBV10-3 with TRBJ1-2, with TRBD1 identical over 7 bases. There are 14 residues in the CDR3. V lost 2 bases to trimming and J lost 7 bases; unmatched junction nucleotides: 7. CDR1 is ENHRY and CDR2 is SYGVKD in the germline V gene. The CDR3 DNA follows: TGTGCCATCAGTGAGCTTACAGGGGAAGTTGGCTACACCTTC. It is translated as CAISELTGEVGYTF.

This clonotype showed up just a few times. V usage is TRBV30 and J usage is TRBJ2-5, with D uncertain. Trimming pared 0 bases from V and 4 bases from J, leaving 12 bases between. The CDR3 is 14 amino acids. Germline lookup yields CDR1 GTSNPN and CDR2 SVGIG (reference sequence). The CDR3 loop is CAWSVGIRGETQYF. The CDR3 coding sequence is TGTGCCTGGAGTGTAGGCATCCGTGGAGAGACCCAGTACTTC.

The chain links TRBV19 to TRBJ1-5, with a possible D match to TRBD1 (6 bases). Germline values: CDR1 LNHDA, CDR2 SQIVND (reference sequence). The V end lost 3 bases, the J end lost 4 bases, and 13 bases lay between the germline ends. The CDR3 consists of 15 residues. CDR3 protein: CASSIGTPLNQPQHF. The CDR3, as DNA: TGTGCCAGTAGTATCGGGACACCGTTAAATCAGCCCCAGCATTTT.

This clonotype turned up a few times. This chain uses TRBV11-1 with TRBJ1-2; D is uncertain. The germline V gene has CDR1 SGHAT and CDR2 FQDESV (reference sequence). V was shortened by 0 bases and J by 0 bases, with 8 bases between the two germline ends. The CDR3 totals 15 residues. Here the CDR3 DNA reads TGTGCCAGCAGCTTAGCGCCCTTGGCTAACTATGGCTACACCTTC. It yields the protein CASSLAPLANYGYTF.

In the case of this clonotype: One end of the junction does not line up with germline, which may come from a read error. The J gene is TRBJ1-2, the V gene TRBV12-5; D unclear. CDR1 is LGHNT, CDR2 FRNRAP, per germline. This CDR3 spans 20 amino acids. CDR3 loop: CASGLVVSHHSDRFLGGCTF. The CDR3 nucleotides are TGTGCTAGTGGTTTGGTCGTTTCTCACCATAGCGACCGGTTTTTAGGTGGCTGCACCTTC.

This chain uses TRBV27 with TRBJ2-7; D remains ambiguous. The germline gives CDR1 MNHEY, CDR2 SMNVEV (reference sequence). The germline V and J ends were trimmed by 5 bases and 2 bases, with 10 bases remaining between them. The CDR3 sequence is 13 residues long. The CDR3 loop is CASSSQATYEQYF. CDR3 nucleotide sequence: TGTGCCAGCAGTAGTCAGGCAACCTACGAGCAGTACTTC.

This clonotype was seen a handful of times. The V call is TRBV6-2 or TRBV6-3, the J call TRBJ2-2; the match to TRBD2 covers 12 bases. This CDR3 has 21 amino acids. V trimming: 2 bases; J trimming: 5 bases; junction bases outside the gene matches: 18. CDR1 and CDR2 from the germline V gene are MNHEY and SVGEGT. The CDR3: CASSYGLVLHLAGGRTGELFF. The CDR3 DNA sequence: TGTGCCAGCAGTTACGGTTTGGTCCTTCATCTAGCGGGAGGGAGGACCGGGGAGCTGTTTTTT.

CDR3 bases: TGCAGTGCACCTAGTGACAGAACCTACGAGCAGTACTTC. Protein: CSAPSDRTYEQYF. The chain carries TRBV20-1 and TRBJ2-7; D may be TRBD1 (5 bases). CDR3 length: 13 amino acids. Germline V lookup: CDR1 DFQATT, CDR2 SNEGSKA (reference sequence). V was clipped by 6 bases and J by 2 bases, with 14 bases between them.

The sample holds a few counts of this clonotype. The chain has TRBV9 and TRBJ2-7; the match to TRBD2 covers 11 bases. With the DNA end fitting TRBJ2-5 better, the J assignment may be wrong. This CDR3 region has 16 residues. Germline CDR1 SGDLS, CDR2 YYNGEE. The CDR3 DNA reads as TGTGCCAGCAGCGGAACTAGCGGGGGAATCCAAGAGACCCAGTACTTC. Protein: CASSGTSGGIQETQYF.

V and J are TRBV27 and TRBJ2-7, with a tentative D call TRBD2 (6 bases). The length of the CDR3 is 15 residues. Trimming stripped 5 bases from V and 2 bases from J, with 16 bases between. Germline CDR1 is MNHEY and CDR2 is SMNVEV (reference sequence). In DNA form, the CDR3 reads TGTGCCAGCAGTAGCAGAGGACTACCCCCCTACGAGCAGTACTTC. Translated: CASSSRGLPPYEQYF.

The V and J genes are TRBV11-2 and TRBJ2-5; 8 positions agree with TRBD2. The V segment lost 2 bases and the J segment 2 bases; nucleotides outside the gene matches: 7. Germline values: CDR1 SGHAT, CDR2 FQNNGV. The CDR3 contains 16 residues. CDR3 protein: CASSLLGLGKQETQYF. Here the CDR3 DNA reads TGTGCCAGCAGCTTATTGGGACTAGGAAAGCAAGAGACCCAGTACTTC.

V and J are TRBV5-1 and TRBJ2-7; 9 bases match TRBD1. Trimming at V came to 4 bases and at J to 6 bases, leaving 8 bases not matched to a gene. CDR3 length: 14 residues. Germline CDR1 reads SGHRS; CDR2 reads YFSETQ. CDR3 in DNA: TGCGCCAGCAGCCCACAGACAGGGGGTAGCGAGCAGTACTTC. Protein sequence: CASSPQTGGSEQYF.

The J gene is TRBJ2-7, the V gene TRBV7-2; D ambiguous. Germline CDR1 reads SGHTA; CDR2 reads FQGNSA. CDR3 length: 14 amino acids. With 8 bases removed from V and 1 base from J, the gap between germline ends came to 15 bases. The CDR3 sequence: CASLLSPHSYEQYF. Written as DNA, the CDR3 is TGTGCCAGCCTTCTATCCCCACATTCCTACGAGCAGTACTTC.

This clonotype was counted only a few times. The rearrangement links TRBV4-1 to TRBJ2-2; D might be TRBD2 (5 bases). CDR1 and CDR2 from the germline V gene are MGHRA and YSYEKL. Trimming left V 2 bases short and J 4 bases short, with 11 bases between. There are 15 residues in the CDR3. The CDR3 is CASSQLSAPTGELFF. The DNA for the CDR3 is TGCGCCAGCAGCCAACTTAGCGCACCCACCGGGGAGCTGTTTTTT.

The J gene is TRBJ1-1, the V gene TRBV29-1; a weak D match, TRBD1 (5 bases). Per germline, CDR1 SQVTM and CDR2 ANQGSEA. This CDR3 comprises 14 residues. Between the trimmed V and J ends, which lost 3 bases and 3 bases, there was a span of 14 bases. Here the CDR3 reads CSVDEGTRDTEAFF. The CDR3 bases are TGCAGCGTTGACGAAGGGACCAGGGACACTGAAGCTTTCTTT.

The chain carries TRBV12-3 or TRBV12-4 and TRBJ2-5, with 7 nucleotides matching TRBD1. J was trimmed by 6 bases and V by 6 bases; bases with no gene match: 13. The CDR3 is 15 amino acids. The CDR3 bases are TGTGCCAGCAGCCCCCGAGGACAGGTGAAAAAGACCCAGTACTTC. Its protein product is CASSPRGQVKKTQYF.

The rearrangement uses TRBV29-1 and TRBJ1-1, with D possibly matching TRBD1 (5 bases). Deletions cut 3 bases from V and 4 bases from J, with 9 bases between. CDR1 SQVTM and CDR2 ANQGSEA come from the germline V gene. CDR3 length: 12 amino acids. CDR3 residues: CSVDRAGTEAFF. Written as DNA, the CDR3 is TGCAGCGTTGACAGGGCGGGCACTGAAGCTTTCTTT.

The V call is TRBV7-6, the J call TRBJ2-7; 7 positions agree with TRBD2. CDR3 size: 16 residues. The junction had 11 bases not matched to a gene; V was cut back by 5 bases and J by 1 base. The germline CDR1 and CDR2 sequences are SGHVS and FNYEAQ. DNA of the CDR3: TGTGCCAGCAGCAGAACCGGGACGGGGGGTTCCTACGAGCAGTACTTC. It specifies CASSRTGTGGSYEQYF.